The text below deals with one TCR beta chain. Its target antigen remains unknown. No clone much larger than this one lies a single base away; base qualities are absent. In light of the paper, this sample's time point label describes: baseline before oral tofacitinib. Lesional scalp punch biopsies and peripheral blood were collected from alopecia areata patients. After PBMCs were isolated by density centrifugation and stained for CD3, CD4 and CD8, a FACSAria was used to sort CD4+ and CD8+ T cells. The data were taken from a study of CD8+ T cells in alopecia areata listed by TCRdb under 2018. Regarding the study in general: The treated patients, all with moderate-to-severe alopecia areata, were enrolled in an open-label pilot trial of oral tofacitinib given at 5 to 10 mg twice daily. Human TCRbeta sequencing covered scalp tissue and sorted CD4+ and CD8+ peripheral blood T cells from patchy and totalis/universalis alopecia areata patients and healthy controls. Biopsies were taken from tofacitinib-treated patients at baseline and again at 4 and 24 weeks into treatment, and several of those patients also had a later scalp biopsy. Tofacitinib was administered for 6 to 18 months, and 6 months of follow-up off drug were then conducted to assess delayed response and recurrence. Scalp clonality was compared among normal scalp (n=4), patchy alopecia areata scalp (n=8), and alopecia totalis/universalis scalp (n=8). In both human patients and the C3H/HeJ mouse model, the study applied high-throughput TCRbeta sequencing to look at T cell clonal expansion in alopecia areata. The RNA source kit depended on sample type: the PAXgene miRNA kit for fixed scalp, the miRNeasy kit for PBMCs, and the RNeasy kit for mouse skin. TCRbeta CDR3 regions were amplified by immunoSEQ multiplex PCR using 35 Vbeta forward and 13 Jbeta reverse primers.

The CDR3 covers 12 residues, taking in both the cysteine and the phenylalanine. The entry retains the CDR3 DNA only, 36 bases that are in frame from base 1. Trimmed from V: 1 base; trimmed from J: 15 bases; junction bases lacking a gene match: 4. In the germline V gene, CDR1 corresponds to SGHDT and CDR2 to YYEEEE. The library was produced with the immunoSEQ multiplex PCR assay. RNA was extracted from all samples and reverse transcribed into cDNA as template for TCR sequencing. First-strand cDNA was synthesized with SuperScript III using a 2:1 mix of oligo-dT and random hexamers. A synthetic immune receptor repertoire was used to measure amplification bias, and any remaining bias was corrected computationally. In the authors' own workflow: After raw reads were preprocessed to remove errors, the CDR3 was defined following IMGT conventions as running from the conserved cysteine to phenylalanine. To get clonality, Shannon entropy was normalized by log2 of the number of productive unique TCRs and the result was subtracted from 1. Whether each scalp clone was CD4 or CD8 was inferred by checking scalp TCRbeta sequences against the CD4 and CD8 repertoires from sorted blood. This is the immuneACCESS table as TCRdb keeps it, with only in-frame sequences that have V and J called. A part of the clones is gone; compared with another copy, unresolved V genes explain less than half, and the rest is unexplained. V, J and clone size derive from that table, while D and trimming were established from the DNA sequence. Present in this sample are approximately 180,000 clones, less than 80% of which were seen just once. The ten largest clones take up more than 9.5% of the sample.

Overall study results and their limits: Unlike mouse skin, which is dominated by gammadelta T cells, normal human skin has resident alphabeta T cells that are also sequenced, and this complicates analysis of the scalp TCR repertoire. Higher clonality and more expanded CD8+ clones were observed in lesional scalp than in normal scalp, particularly in alopecia totalis/universalis, a finding suggestive of antigenic drive. TCR sequences shared between patients were less clear than in mice, possibly partly because of HLA diversity in the patient population.

Sequenced here: CD8+ T cells sorted from blood, sampled at week 0. The V and J genes are TRBV5-6 and TRBJ2-4; TRBD2 agrees with 10 junctional bases. This sequence was found in a human donor with alopecia areata. The nucleotide sequence reads as follows: TGTGCCAGCAGCTTGCTAGCGGGGGTTTCGTACTTC. Its amino acids are CASSLLAGVSYF.